The TCR beta chain described here comes from a study of CD8 T cells in ankylosing spondylitis. It was by quantitative 5'-RACE with molecular barcodes that TCR beta libraries were made. TCRdb fed the 5' RACE reads into MiXCR, producing one record per CDR3 protein. Among 290,000 or so distinct CDR3 sequences listed, about 20% were seen once. Germline V gene sequence: CDR1 MNHEY, CDR2 SMNVEV (reference sequence). The CDR3 contains 14 residues. The V gene lost 7 bases and the J gene lost 8 bases, with 20 bases spanning the gap. Overall study findings and caveats: Those disease-linked clones were CD8+; they were also relatively rare in peripheral blood. Prior work had noted some motif variants in reactive arthritis blood and synovial fluid.

A few counts support this clonotype. Its specificity is unknown. The TCR originated in a female donor with ankylosing spondylitis or in good health (not recorded which). The sample consisted of blood, either unsorted or a sorted T cell fraction (not recorded which). The chain links TRBV27 to TRBJ1-2; perhaps TRBD1 as D (5 bases). CDR3: CASTQLGTGKGYTF. CDR3 bases: TGTGCCAGCACTCAACTGGGGACTGGAAAGGGCTACACCTTC.